This entry lists 15 T cell receptor beta chains sequenced from one sample in a study of control samples from healthy donors and cancer patients. TCRdb keeps only in-frame clones here, not all; method: immunoSEQ multiplex PCR. This table holds about 110,000 clones, more than 75% found once. The sample taken for sequencing was PBMCs. All receptors derive from a woman in her fifties or sixties with lung cancer.

The chain is built from TRBV14 and TRBJ2-3, with a weak D call TRBD2 (5 bases). Germline CDR1 and CDR2: SGHDN and FVKESK. Between the trimmed V and J ends, which lost 4 bases and 3 bases, there was a span of 8 bases. The CDR3 length is 13 residues. This chain's CDR3 is CASSPTGTDTQYF. The CDR3 DNA reads as TGTGCCAGCAGCCCCACGGGAACAGATACGCAGTATTTT.

The rearrangement joins TRBV3-1 (or the pseudogene TRBV3-2) to TRBJ1-1; D ambiguous. The CDR3 has 12 amino acids. Germline V CDR1 and CDR2: LGHDT, YNNKEL (reference sequence). Trimming removed 2 bases at V and 8 bases at J, with 9 bases between. CDR3: CASSQREGEAFF. The CDR3 bases are TGTGCCAGCAGCCAAAGGGAAGGAGAAGCTTTCTTT.

This clone was picked up one time. The rearrangement uses TRBV11-2 and TRBJ2-1; 9 nucleotides match TRBD2. This CDR3 region has 16 residues. Per germline, CDR1 SGHAT and CDR2 FQNNGV. Trimming removed 7 bases from V and 8 bases from J; junction bases left unmatched: 15. CDR3 sequence (DNA): TGTGCCAGCACCTCCTCGCGGCTAGCGGGATTCTATGAGCAGTTCTTC. Residues: CASTSSRLAGFYEQFF. Full variable domain (remainder filled in from reference TRBV11-2 and TRBJ2-1): EAGVAQSPRYKIIEKRQSVAFWCNPISGHATLYWYQQILGQGPKLLIQFQNNGVVDDSQLPKDRFSAERLKGVDSTLKIQPAKLEDSAVYLCASTSSRLAGFYEQFFGPGTRLTVL.

This chain uses TRBV2 with TRBJ1-1, with a possible D match to TRBD1 (5 bases). V shed 2 bases and J shed 4 bases, with 20 bases lying between them. Germline V gene data show CDR1 as SNHLY and CDR2 as FYNNEI. This CDR3 spans 17 amino acids. DNA for the CDR3: TGTGCCAGCAGTGAAAGTTTAGGAACGGTGGGGACCACTGAAGCTTTCTTT. As protein: CASSESLGTVGTTEAFF.

The chain is built from TRBV4-3 and TRBJ2-7; unclear D gene. CDR1 and CDR2 from the germline V gene are LGHNA and YSLEER. The CDR3 runs to 15 residues. The V end lost 0 bases, the J end lost 0 bases, and 9 bases lay between the germline ends. CDR3 bases: TGCGCCAGCAGCCAAGACCGCCTTAGCTCCTACGAGCAGTACTTC. This gives the protein CASSQDRLSSYEQYF.

The chain is built from TRBV18 and TRBJ1-3, with 8 bases matching TRBD1. V shed 5 bases, J shed 0 bases, and the junction held 6 bases outside the gene matches. CDR3 length: 16 residues. The V gene's germline CDR1 is KGHSH and CDR2 LQKENI. The CDR3 reads CASSASGTGSGNTIYF. Written as DNA, the CDR3 is TGTGCCAGCTCAGCCTCCGGGACAGGCTCTGGAAACACCATATATTTT.

This chain connects TRBV29-1 to TRBJ2-1, with TRBD2 identical over 9 bases. Germline CDR1 is SQVTM and CDR2 is ANQGSEA. Trimming at V came to 1 base and at J to 0 bases, leaving 4 bases not matched to a gene. This CDR3 has 16 residues. CDR3 sequence reads: CSVEGVSGSSYNEQFF. CDR3 sequence (DNA): TGCAGCGTTGAAGGAGTTAGCGGGAGCTCCTACAATGAGCAGTTCTTC.

The gene calls are TRBV5-1 and TRBJ1-5; no clear D. Germline V CDR1 and CDR2: SGHRS, YFSETQ. This CDR3 has 12 residues. Trimming took off 7 bases at V and 4 bases at J, with 9 bases between the two ends. The CDR3 reads CASGPGNQPQHF. CDR3 DNA: TGCGCCAGCGGTCCGGGAAATCAGCCCCAGCATTTT.

This chain connects TRBV7-2 to TRBJ1-1; D unresolved. CDR3 length: 12 amino acids. The germline gives CDR1 SGHTA, CDR2 FQGNSA. V lost 4 bases, J lost 7 bases, and 10 bases lay in between. The CDR3 coding sequence is TGTGCCAGCAGCTGGGCCCGGGATGAAGCTTTCTTT. This gives the protein CASSWARDEAFF.

The V call is TRBV30, the J call TRBJ2-5, with D unresolved. In germline, CDR1 is GTSNPN, CDR2 SVGIG (reference sequence). The CDR3 extends over 13 amino acids. V shed 3 bases and J shed 1 base, with 9 bases lying between them. In DNA form, the CDR3 reads TGTGCCTGGAGCCGACACACCCAAGAGACCCAGTACTTC. Protein product: CAWSRHTQETQYF.

The V gene is TRBV7-8, the J gene TRBJ2-3; 7 bases line up with TRBD2. V gave up 7 bases and J gave up 6 bases; unmatched junction bases: 10. This CDR3 contains 14 residues. Per the germline V gene, CDR1 is SGHVS and CDR2 is FQNEAQ. CDR3 nucleotide sequence: TGTGCCAGCACCCTAAGGGAGGGTTCCGATACGCAGTATTTT. This codes for CASTLREGSDTQYF. Based on the CDR3 plus reference TRBV7-8 and TRBJ2-3, the full variable domain is GAGVSQSPRYKVAKRGQDVALRCDPISGHVSLFWYQQALGQGPEFLTYFQNEAQLDKSGLPSDRFFAERPEGSVSTLKIQRTQQEDSAVYLCASTLREGSDTQYFGPGTRLTVL.

V and J are TRBV5-1 and TRBJ1-4; TRBD1 aligns across 8 bases. Germline loops: CDR1 SGHRS, CDR2 YFSETQ. CDR3 length equals 15 residues. V lost 6 bases and J lost 2; bases outside the gene matches: 6. The CDR3 DNA reads as TGCGCCAGCAACCAGGGGGCACGGACTAATGAAAAACTGTTTTTT. Its protein is CASNQGARTNEKLFF.

The chain uses TRBV5-4 and TRBJ1-3; D is possibly TRBD1 (6 bases). The CDR3 has 15 residues. V was trimmed by 2 bases and J by 1 base, leaving 10 bases between them. Germline loops: CDR1 SGHNT, CDR2 YYREEE (reference sequence). The chain's CDR3 is CASSFPGTSGNTIYF. DNA for the CDR3: TGTGCCAGCAGCTTTCCCGGGACATCTGGAAACACCATATATTTT.

The rearrangement uses TRBV10-3 and TRBJ2-2; D possibly corresponds to TRBD2 (6 bases). The V gene's germline CDR1 is ENHRY and CDR2 SYGVKD. V dropped 7 bases and J dropped 0 bases, with 9 bases sitting between them. This CDR3 spans 14 amino acids. CDR3 DNA: TGTGCCATCACGGGGGAATCGAACACCGGGGAGCTGTTTTTT. This codes for CAITGESNTGELFF.

The chain uses TRBV14 and TRBJ2-7; 8 bases match TRBD2. Germline V gene data show CDR1 as SGHDN and CDR2 as FVKESK. The V gene end was trimmed by 0 bases and the J gene end by 6 bases; junction bases not matched to a gene: 10. This CDR3 is built from 16 residues. The CDR3 DNA reads TGTGCCAGCAGCCAAGATCCGGGGACTAGGGTCACCGAGCAGTACTTC. It codes for CASSQDPGTRVTEQYF.